The next 2 T cell receptor beta chains were all read from a single sample in a study of cytomegalovirus exposure and HLA in healthy donors. Primers for the PCR totalled 60 Vbeta and 13 Jbeta. Generated by immunoSEQ multiplex PCR, the TCRdb table keeps only in-frame clones and is missing some. The sample contains 110,000 or so clones, 81% of which appear only once. Sequenced sample: PBMCs. The source of these receptors is a woman aged 25 to 45 in good health and CMV-seronegative.

The genes are TRBV10-3 and TRBJ2-7; weak D call: TRBD2 (6 bases). Germline V CDR1 and CDR2: ENHRY, SYGVKD. The CDR3 loop spans 13 amino acids. Trimming pared 2 bases from V and 4 bases from J, leaving 9 bases between. CDR3 DNA sequence: TGTGCCATCAGTGAGCTACTAGCTTACGAGCAGTACTTC. Protein: CAISELLAYEQYF.

The J gene is TRBJ2-7, the V gene TRBV5-4; TRBD2 aligns across 8 bases. CDR1 and CDR2 (germline): SGHNT, YYREEE (reference sequence). The trim removed 4 bases at V and 2 bases at J, leaving 2 bases unmatched. This CDR3 contains 13 residues. CDR3 loop: CASSNGGAYEQYF. CDR3 nucleotide sequence: TGTGCCAGCAGCAACGGGGGGGCCTACGAGCAGTACTTC.